The clone carrying this TCR beta chain was seen more than once but under ten times. Its matching antigen is unknown. From germline, CDR1 is SQVTM and CDR2 ANQGSEA. Trimming took off 4 bases at V and 3 bases at J, with 12 bases between the two ends. The CDR3 spans 13 residues. This entry comes from a study of cytomegalovirus exposure and HLA in healthy donors. At the level of the study: A previous analysis identified 90 million to 140 million unique TCR beta sequences derived from some 170 million T cells.

Primers included in the PCR were 60 Vbeta and 13 Jbeta primers. Profiled with immunoSEQ multiplex PCR; TCRdb holds only in-frame clones, not every one. The repertoire consists of 100,000 to 150,000 clones, with roughly 82% occurring once and the leading ten covering roughly 3%. Study-level points and caveats: In a later analysis, parvovirus B19, influenza, CMV and Epstein-Barr virus appeared linked to several top co-occurrence clusters.

The gene calls are TRBV29-1 and TRBJ1-2, with D tentatively TRBD1 (6 bases). The clonotype was recovered from a woman aged 35 to 49 in good health and CMV-seropositive. Source material: PBMCs. CDR3 sequence: CSVGGGPHYGYTF. DNA for the CDR3: TGCAGCGTTGGCGGGGGCCCCCACTATGGCTACACCTTC.